Listed here are 22 T cell receptor beta chains from one sample, sequenced in a study of long-term antiretroviral therapy in people with HIV. Sequencing used immunoSEQ v3.0 at survey level. The method was immunoSEQ multiplex PCR; TCRdb's version includes in-frame clones alone and lacks a portion of them. The sample consists of around 24,000 clones, around 83% of them appearing once. The sample here was unsorted PBMCs, taken 0.4 years after starting antiretroviral therapy. The receptors were sampled from a man between 50 and 59 years old with HIV.

The chain has TRBV11-2 and TRBJ1-1, with D uncertain. This CDR3 region has 13 residues. Trimming stripped 1 base from V and 6 bases from J, with 9 bases between. Per the germline V gene, CDR1 is SGHAT and CDR2 is FQNNGV. DNA for the CDR3: TGTGCCAGCAGCTTAGGAGTGGGGTCTGAAGCTTTCTTT. Its protein product is CASSLGVGSEAFF.

The V and J genes are TRBV27 and TRBJ1-1; D perhaps matches TRBD1 (5 bases). CDR1 and CDR2 (germline): MNHEY, SMNVEV (reference sequence). This CDR3 spans 13 amino acids. V was cut by 6 bases and J by 9 bases, with 17 bases left in between. The chain's CDR3 is CASSPGTDPKAFF. The CDR3 region has the DNA TGTGCCAGCAGCCCAGGGACGGATCCTAAAGCTTTCTTT.

J is TRBJ2-2 and V is TRBV7-2, with D unresolved. The V and J ends lost 4 bases and 2 bases respectively, with 11 bases between them. The CDR3 is 15 amino acids. Per the germline V gene, CDR1 is SGHTA and CDR2 is FQGNSA. In DNA form, the CDR3 reads TGTGCCAGCAGCTCAGTAAGGGTAAACACCGGGGAGCTGTTTTTT. This encodes CASSSVRVNTGELFF.

The V gene is TRBV9, the J gene TRBJ1-2; 10 bases are shared with TRBD1. The CDR3 consists of 16 residues. Germline CDR1 reads SGDLS; CDR2 reads YYNGEE. The junction had 8 bases not matched to a gene; V was cut back by 4 bases and J by 2 bases. CDR3 coding DNA: TGTGCCAGCAGCACAAGAGACAGGGGGCCCAACTATGGCTACACCTTC. Amino acid sequence: CASSTRDRGPNYGYTF.

This clone was detected once. This chain joins TRBV7-2 and TRBJ2-3; 9 nucleotides align to TRBD1. There are 16 residues in the CDR3. The germline V gene encodes CDR1 SGHTA and CDR2 FQGNSA. Trimming cost V 2 bases and J 2 bases; bases outside gene matches: 5. The CDR3 coding sequence is TGTGCCAGCAGCTTAACACGGACAGGGGTCACAGATACGCAGTATTTT. Translating gives CASSLTRTGVTDTQYF.

This rearrangement joins TRBV28 to TRBJ2-2; D gene uncertain. The length of the CDR3 is 14 residues. Germline V gene data show CDR1 as MDHEN and CDR2 as SYDVKM. V was shortened by 4 bases and J by 0 bases, with 6 bases between the two germline ends. This chain's CDR3 is CASSSHSNTGELFF. The CDR3, as DNA: TGTGCCAGCAGTTCCCACTCGAACACCGGGGAGCTGTTTTTT.

V is TRBV5-5 and J is TRBJ1-1; D remains ambiguous. Trimming left V 4 bases short and J 6 bases short, with 10 bases between. The CDR3 runs to 12 residues. Germline CDR1 is SGHKS and CDR2 is YYEKEE (reference sequence). The CDR3 DNA reads TGTGCCAGCAGCCTCGAACGGGCTGAAGCTTTCTTT. Translating gives CASSLERAEAFF.

CDR3 amino acids: CASSETRRTGKNYEQYF. In DNA, the CDR3 is TGTGCCAGCAGTGAAACGAGGCGGACAGGGAAGAACTACGAGCAGTACTTC. This chain connects TRBV6-1 to TRBJ2-7; 8 nucleotides line up with TRBD1. The CDR3 sequence is 17 residues long. Per germline, CDR1 MNHNS and CDR2 SASEGT. V was clipped by 2 bases and J by 3 bases; unmatched bases: 12.

The chain joins TRBV7-9 to TRBJ1-4; a possible D gene is TRBD1 (5 bases). V was cut by 5 bases and J by 8 bases, with 15 bases left in between. Germline V gene lookup returns CDR1 SEHNR and CDR2 FQNEAQ (reference sequence). This CDR3 is 14 amino acids long. The CDR3 protein is CASSPDGGREKLFF. CDR3 nucleotides: TGTGCCAGCAGCCCAGATGGGGGACGAGAAAAACTGTTTTTT.

This sequence joins TRBV5-4 and TRBJ2-5; TRBD1 agrees at 7 bases. The CDR3 spans 14 residues. In germline, CDR1 is SGHNT, CDR2 YYREEE (reference sequence). Trimming removed 2 bases from V and 4 bases from J; junction bases left unmatched: 5. The CDR3 region is CASSLTGAVETQYF. For the CDR3, the DNA is TGTGCCAGCAGCTTAACAGGGGCGGTAGAGACCCAGTACTTC.

The table lists this clone with a count of one. The chain joins TRBV18 to TRBJ1-1; D is unresolved. The CDR3 spans 15 residues. CDR1 KGHSH and CDR2 LQKENI come from the germline V gene. Trimming took off 3 bases at V and 0 bases at J, with 11 bases between the two ends. The CDR3 is CASSPDKPLNTEAFF. CDR3 bases: TGTGCCAGCTCACCCGACAAACCACTGAACACTGAAGCTTTCTTT.

V is TRBV11-2 and J is TRBJ1-1; TRBD1 might be the D (5 bases). The CDR3 covers 16 residues. Germline assignment: CDR1 SGHAT and CDR2 FQNNGV. Trimming cost V 2 bases and J 3 bases, with 16 bases left between them. CDR3 residues: CASSLRVQGLDTEAFF. Written as DNA, the CDR3 is TGTGCCAGCAGCTTACGGGTGCAGGGCTTGGACACTGAAGCTTTCTTT.

The chain employs TRBV9 and TRBJ2-1; TRBD1 or TRBD2 may be the D gene (5 bases each). Germline CDR1 and CDR2: SGDLS and YYNGEE. The CDR3 length is 14 residues. V was cut by 7 bases and J by 0 bases, with 11 bases left in between. This chain's CDR3 is CASGWGSSYNEQFF. The CDR3 DNA is TGTGCCAGCGGGTGGGGGAGCTCCTACAATGAGCAGTTCTTC.

This clone was seen once. The chain recombines TRBV6-5 with TRBJ1-2, with a weak D call TRBD1 (5 bases). Germline CDR1 reads MNHEY; CDR2 reads SVGAGI. This CDR3 has 14 residues. The V end was cut by 0 bases, the J end by 7 bases, with 12 bases between. In DNA form, the CDR3 reads TGTGCCAGCAGTTACTCGATTGCAGGGAGTGGCTACACCTTC. This gives the protein CASSYSIAGSGYTF.

This sequence joins TRBV7-9 and TRBJ1-2; D remains unclear. Trimming removed 4 bases from V and 4 bases from J, with 7 bases in between. This CDR3 spans 12 amino acids. Germline V gene lookup returns CDR1 SEHNR and CDR2 FQNEAQ (reference sequence). CDR3 coding DNA: TGTGCCAGCAGCTCGGAAAGCTATGGCTACACCTTC. It specifies CASSSESYGYTF.

The chain uses TRBV4-1 and TRBJ1-2; no firm D call. Trimming removed 0 bases from V and 2 bases from J, with 4 bases in between. The V gene's germline CDR1 is MGHRA and CDR2 YSYEKL. The CDR3 has 13 residues. The CDR3 loop is CASSQEGNYGYTF. CDR3 bases: TGCGCCAGCAGCCAAGAGGGGAACTATGGCTACACCTTC.

V is TRBV5-6 and J is TRBJ1-1; D gene unclear. The CDR3 sequence is 16 residues long. Germline V lookup: CDR1 SGHDT, CDR2 YYEEEE. V dropped 0 bases and J dropped 4 bases, with 16 bases sitting between them. The CDR3 is CASSLDRINWGTEAFF. CDR3 sequence (DNA): TGTGCCAGCAGCTTGGACCGAATTAACTGGGGCACTGAAGCTTTCTTT.

The gene calls are TRBV10-3 and TRBJ1-2; D is undetermined. V lost 0 bases to trimming and J lost 8 bases, with 10 bases between them. This CDR3 comprises 13 residues. Germline lookup yields CDR1 ENHRY and CDR2 SYGVKD. The CDR3: CAISESLSYGYTF. In DNA form, the CDR3 reads TGTGCCATCAGTGAGTCCTTATCCTACGGCTACACCTTC.

The chain is built from TRBV5-1 and TRBJ2-2; 9 nucleotides line up with TRBD1. Germline V gene data show CDR1 as SGHRS and CDR2 as YFSETQ. The CDR3 is 15 residues long. The J segment lost 3 bases and the V segment lost 6 bases, leaving 6 bases of the junction unmatched. Written as DNA, the CDR3 is TGCGCCAGCATCCCGGGACAGGGCTACACCGGGGAGCTGTTTTTT. Translation gives CASIPGQGYTGELFF.

The V and J genes are TRBV29-1 and TRBJ1-2; D is perhaps TRBD1 (6 bases). The CDR3 has 12 amino acids. Trimming stripped 6 bases from V and 4 bases from J, with 12 bases between. The germline CDR1 and CDR2 sequences are SQVTM and ANQGSEA. In nucleotides, the CDR3 is TGCAGCGTGGTCAGGGGTATCTATGGCTACACCTTC. Translation: CSVVRGIYGYTF.

The rearrangement links TRBV6-5 to TRBJ1-4; tentative D call: TRBD1 (5 bases). The ends were cut back, 6 bases at V and 7 bases at J, with 15 bases in the middle. Looked up from germline, CDR1 is MNHEY and CDR2 is SVGAGI. The CDR3 loop spans 14 amino acids. CDR3 sequence reads: CASSPARGVEKLFF. CDR3 nucleotides: TGTGCCAGCAGCCCAGCGAGAGGGGTTGAAAAACTGTTTTTT.

CDR3 in amino acids: CASSMTRTGNGYTF. The CDR3 DNA reads as TGTGCCAGCAGCATGACCCGGACAGGGAACGGCTACACCTTC. The gene calls are TRBV7-9 and TRBJ1-2; 8 bases are a match to TRBD1. Germline CDR1 reads SEHNR; CDR2 reads FQNEAQ (reference sequence). The CDR3 extends over 14 amino acids. The V and J ends lost 5 bases and 8 bases, in that order; junction bases with no gene match: 10. The whole variable domain, filled in from reference TRBV7-9 and TRBJ1-2, reads DTGVSQNPRHKITKRGQNVTFRCDPISEHNRLYWYRQTLGQGPEFLTYFQNEAQLEKSRLLSDRFSAERPKGSFSTLEIQRTEQGDSAMYLCASSMTRTGNGYTFGSGTRLTVV.